This TCR beta chain was profiled in a study of shared clonotypes between healthy human individuals. Concerning this clone: As yet, its antigen is unknown.

At the deep level, the assay was run. Repertoires were generated with immunoSEQ multiplex PCR, while TCRdb's copy carries only in-frame clones and drops some. The table lists approximately 640,000 clones, 90% of them singletons, with roughly 36% in the top ten. Whole-study results and caveats: Shared across a handful of donors were about 4.8% of the naive CD4 clonotypes.

Sequencing was performed on memory CD8+ T cells from PBMCs. Stated subset: CD45RO+ cells pooled with CCR7-negative TemRA cells. This clonotype was sampled from a man between 18 and 35 years old in good health. Some clones in this sample may be carry-over from other donors' samples.

The CDR3 region is CASSPTGTYNEQFF. CDR3 nucleotide sequence: TGCGCCAGCAGCCCGACAGGGACATACAATGAGCAGTTCTTC. The rearrangement links TRBV4-3 to TRBJ2-1; TRBD1 aligns across 7 bases. Germline CDR1 LGHNA, CDR2 YSLEER. The CDR3 runs to 14 residues. V shed 4 bases and J 4 bases; nucleotides not matched to a gene: 4.